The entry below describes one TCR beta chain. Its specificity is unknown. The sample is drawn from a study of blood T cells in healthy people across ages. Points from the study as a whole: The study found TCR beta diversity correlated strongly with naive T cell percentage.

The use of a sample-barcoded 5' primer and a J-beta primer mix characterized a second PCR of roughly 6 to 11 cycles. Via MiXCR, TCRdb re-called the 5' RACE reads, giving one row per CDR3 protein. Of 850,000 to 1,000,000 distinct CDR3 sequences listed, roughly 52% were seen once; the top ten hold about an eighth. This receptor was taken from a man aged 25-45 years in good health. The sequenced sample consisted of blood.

The CDR3 region has the DNA TGTGCCAGCAGCTCCTCCCGGGGTGGGGGAGAGACCCAGTACTTC. This gives the protein CASSSSRGGGETQYF. This chain links TRBV7-8 with TRBJ2-5; D is tentatively TRBD1 or TRBD2 (5 bases each). Trimming removed 4 bases at V and 4 bases at J, with 16 bases between. Germline-derived CDR1 and CDR2 are SGHVS and FQNEAQ. The CDR3 has 15 amino acids. Based on the CDR3 plus reference TRBV7-8 and TRBJ2-5, the full variable domain is GAGVSQSPRYKVAKRGQDVALRCDPISGHVSLFWYQQALGQGPEFLTYFQNEAQLDKSGLPSDRFFAERPEGSVSTLKIQRTQQEDSAVYLCASSSSRGGGETQYFGPGTRLLVL.